This T cell receptor (beta chain) was captured in a study of blood T cell repertoires in COVID-19. Study details: PBMCs, B-cell-depleted T cells, or T cells were the source of the cDNA or gDNA that made up the material.

In the source study's methods: Reference gene primer amplification yielded estimated nucleated cell counts. Profiling relied on immunoSEQ multiplex PCR, and the TCRdb table lists in-frame clones only, not all of them. Clone size and the V and J calls come from that table; the DNA yielded D and trimming. The table lists about 200,000 clones, around nine tenths of them singletons. Sequenced input: PBMCs or T cells enriched from blood (not recorded which). This sequence originates from a woman in her thirties with acute COVID-19.

In DNA, the CDR3 is TGTGCCAGCTCACCCAAAGCGGGGGAGGTTGAAGCTTTCTTT. Its translation is CASSPKAGEVEAFF. The gene calls are TRBV18 and TRBJ1-1; D is possibly TRBD1 (5 bases). The V end lost 3 bases, the J end lost 7 bases, and 15 bases lay between the germline ends. The germline CDR1 and CDR2 sequences are KGHSH and LQKENI. This CDR3 has 14 residues. The full variable domain, in which reference TRBV18 and TRBJ1-1 provide the parts outside the CDR3, is NAGVMQNPRHLVRRRGQEARLRCSPMKGHSHVYWYRQLPEEGLKFMVYLQKENIIDESGMPKERFSAEFPKEGPSILRIQQVVRGDSAAYFCASSPKAGEVEAFFGQGTRLTVV.